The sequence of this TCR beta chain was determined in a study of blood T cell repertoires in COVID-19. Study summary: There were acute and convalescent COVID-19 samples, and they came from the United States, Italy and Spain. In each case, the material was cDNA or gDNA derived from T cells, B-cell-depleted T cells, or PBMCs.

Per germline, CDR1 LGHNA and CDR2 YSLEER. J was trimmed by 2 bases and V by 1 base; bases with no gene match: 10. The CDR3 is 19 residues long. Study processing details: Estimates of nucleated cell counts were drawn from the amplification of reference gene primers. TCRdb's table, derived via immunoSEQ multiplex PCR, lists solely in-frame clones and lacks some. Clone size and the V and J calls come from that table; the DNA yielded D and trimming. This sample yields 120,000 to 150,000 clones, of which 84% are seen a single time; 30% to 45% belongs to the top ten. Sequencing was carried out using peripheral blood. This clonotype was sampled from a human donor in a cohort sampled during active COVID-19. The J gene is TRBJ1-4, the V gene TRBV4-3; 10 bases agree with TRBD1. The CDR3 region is CASSQAPGQGLHTNEKLFF. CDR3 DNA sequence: TGCGCCAGCAGCCAAGCCCCGGGACAGGGGTTGCATACTAATGAAAAACTGTTTTTT.